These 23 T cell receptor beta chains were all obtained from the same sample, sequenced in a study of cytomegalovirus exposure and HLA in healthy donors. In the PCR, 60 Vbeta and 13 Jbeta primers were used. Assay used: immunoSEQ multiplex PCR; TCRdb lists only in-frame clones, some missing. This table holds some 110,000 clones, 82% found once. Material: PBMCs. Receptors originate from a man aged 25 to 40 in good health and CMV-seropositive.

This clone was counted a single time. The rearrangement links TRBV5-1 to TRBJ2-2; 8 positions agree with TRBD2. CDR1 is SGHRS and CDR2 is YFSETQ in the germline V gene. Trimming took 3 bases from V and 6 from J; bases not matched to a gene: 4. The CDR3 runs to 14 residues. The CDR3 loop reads CASSSRGGAGELFF. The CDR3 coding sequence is TGCGCCAGCAGCTCCCGGGGGGGAGCCGGGGAGCTGTTTTTT.

CDR3 DNA: TGTGCCAGCAGCTTGTTCGGTAATTCACCCCTCCACTTT. Encoded protein: CASSLFGNSPLHF. The rearrangement joins TRBV5-6 to TRBJ1-6; no reliable D call. Germline values: CDR1 SGHDT, CDR2 YYEEEE. There are 13 residues in the CDR3. V lost 1 base and J lost 6, with 5 bases in between.

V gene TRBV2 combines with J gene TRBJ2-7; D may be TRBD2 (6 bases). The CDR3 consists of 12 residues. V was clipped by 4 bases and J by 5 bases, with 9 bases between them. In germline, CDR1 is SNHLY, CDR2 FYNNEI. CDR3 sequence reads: CASSGGGDEQYV. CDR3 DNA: TGTGCCAGCAGTGGTGGCGGGGACGAGCAGTACGTC.

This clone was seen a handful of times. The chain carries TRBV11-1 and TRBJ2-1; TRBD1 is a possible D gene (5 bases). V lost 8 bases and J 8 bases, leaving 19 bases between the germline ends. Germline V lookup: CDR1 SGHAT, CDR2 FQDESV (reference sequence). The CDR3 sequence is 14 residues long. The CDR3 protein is CASGWGGLGHEQFF. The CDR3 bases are TGTGCCAGCGGTTGGGGCGGTCTCGGACATGAGCAGTTCTTC.

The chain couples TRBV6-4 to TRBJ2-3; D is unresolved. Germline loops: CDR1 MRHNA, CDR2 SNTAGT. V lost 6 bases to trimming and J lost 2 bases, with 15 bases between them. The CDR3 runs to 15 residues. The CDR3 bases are TGTGCCAGCAGCGCTACAGTGGAATCCACAGATACGCAGTATTTT. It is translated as CASSATVESTDTQYF.

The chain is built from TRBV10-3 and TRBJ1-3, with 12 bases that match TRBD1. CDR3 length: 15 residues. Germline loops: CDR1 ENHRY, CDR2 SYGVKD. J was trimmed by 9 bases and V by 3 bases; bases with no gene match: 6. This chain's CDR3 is CAISDPGQGAGTIYF. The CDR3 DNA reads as TGTGCCATCAGTGACCCGGGACAGGGGGCGGGCACCATATATTTT.

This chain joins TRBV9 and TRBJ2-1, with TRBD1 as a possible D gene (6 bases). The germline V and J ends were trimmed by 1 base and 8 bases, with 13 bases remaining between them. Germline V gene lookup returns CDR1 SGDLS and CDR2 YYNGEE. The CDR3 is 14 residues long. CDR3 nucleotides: TGTGCCAGCAGCGTAACCTCCAGGGGCTATGAGCAGTTCTTC. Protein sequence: CASSVTSRGYEQFF. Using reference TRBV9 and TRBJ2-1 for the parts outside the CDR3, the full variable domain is DSGVTQTPKHLITATGQRVTLRCSPRSGDLSVYWYQQSLDQGLQFLIQYYNGEERAKGNILERFSAQQFPDLHSELNLSSLELGDSALYFCASSVTSRGYEQFFGPGTRLTVL.

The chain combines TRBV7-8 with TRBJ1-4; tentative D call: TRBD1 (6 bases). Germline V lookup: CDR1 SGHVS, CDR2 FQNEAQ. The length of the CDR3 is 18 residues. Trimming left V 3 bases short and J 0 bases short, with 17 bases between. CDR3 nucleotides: TGTGCCAGCAGCTTCAACCGGGACACCCTAACAACTAATGAAAAACTGTTTTTT. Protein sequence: CASSFNRDTLTTNEKLFF. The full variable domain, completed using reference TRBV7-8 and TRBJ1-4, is GAGVSQSPRYKVAKRGQDVALRCDPISGHVSLFWYQQALGQGPEFLTYFQNEAQLDKSGLPSDRFFAERPEGSVSTLKIQRTQQEDSAVYLCASSFNRDTLTTNEKLFFGSGTQLSVL.

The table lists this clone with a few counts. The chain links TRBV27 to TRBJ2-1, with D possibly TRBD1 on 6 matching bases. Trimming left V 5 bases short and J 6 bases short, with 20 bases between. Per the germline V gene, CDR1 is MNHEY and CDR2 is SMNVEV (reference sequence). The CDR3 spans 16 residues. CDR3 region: CASSPSQGEKANEQFF. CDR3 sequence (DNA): TGTGCCAGCAGTCCCTCACAGGGAGAAAAGGCCAATGAGCAGTTCTTC.

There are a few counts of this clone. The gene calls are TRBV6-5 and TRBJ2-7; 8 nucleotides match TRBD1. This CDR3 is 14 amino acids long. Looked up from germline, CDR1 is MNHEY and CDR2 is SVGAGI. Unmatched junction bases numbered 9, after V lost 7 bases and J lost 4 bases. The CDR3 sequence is CASTSTGEGYEQYF. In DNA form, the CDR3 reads TGTGCCAGCACCTCGACAGGGGAAGGTTACGAGCAGTACTTC.

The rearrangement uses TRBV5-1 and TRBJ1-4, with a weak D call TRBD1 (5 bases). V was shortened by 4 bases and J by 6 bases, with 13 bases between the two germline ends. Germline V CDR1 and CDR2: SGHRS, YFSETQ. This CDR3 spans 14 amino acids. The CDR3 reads CASSRSGGDEKLFF. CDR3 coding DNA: TGCGCCAGCAGCAGGTCCGGAGGGGATGAAAAACTGTTTTTT.

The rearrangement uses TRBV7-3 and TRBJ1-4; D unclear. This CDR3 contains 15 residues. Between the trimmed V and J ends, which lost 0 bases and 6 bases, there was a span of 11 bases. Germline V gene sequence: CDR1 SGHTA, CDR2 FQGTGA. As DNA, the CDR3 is TGTGCCAGCAGCTTAACGGGCAGCCCGTATGAAAAACTGTTTTTT. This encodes CASSLTGSPYEKLFF.

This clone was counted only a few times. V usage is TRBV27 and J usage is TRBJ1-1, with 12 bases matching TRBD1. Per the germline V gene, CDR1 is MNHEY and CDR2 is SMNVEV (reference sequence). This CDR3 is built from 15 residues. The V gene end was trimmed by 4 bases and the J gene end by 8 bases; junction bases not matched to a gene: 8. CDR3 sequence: CASSWDRGPHFEAFF. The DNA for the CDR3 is TGTGCCAGCAGTTGGGACAGGGGGCCCCATTTCGAAGCTTTCTTT.

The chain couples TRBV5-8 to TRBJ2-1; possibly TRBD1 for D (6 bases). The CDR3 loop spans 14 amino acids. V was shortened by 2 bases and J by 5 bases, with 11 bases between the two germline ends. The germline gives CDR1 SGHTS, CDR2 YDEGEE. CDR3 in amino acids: CASSFYRVNNEQFF. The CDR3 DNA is TGTGCCAGCAGCTTTTACAGGGTTAACAATGAGCAGTTCTTC.

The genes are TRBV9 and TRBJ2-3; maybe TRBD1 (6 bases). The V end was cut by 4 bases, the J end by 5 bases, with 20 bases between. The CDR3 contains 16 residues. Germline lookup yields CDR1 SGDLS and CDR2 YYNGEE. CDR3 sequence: CASSPGWGREKDTQYF. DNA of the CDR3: TGTGCCAGCAGCCCCGGATGGGGGCGCGAAAAAGATACGCAGTATTTT.

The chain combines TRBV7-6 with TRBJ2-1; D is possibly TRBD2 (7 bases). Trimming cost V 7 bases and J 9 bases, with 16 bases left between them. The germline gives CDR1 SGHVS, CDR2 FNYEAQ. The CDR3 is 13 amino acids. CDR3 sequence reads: CASNPGGGGEQFF. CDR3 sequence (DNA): TGTGCCAGCAATCCCGGGGGCGGGGGTGAGCAGTTCTTC.

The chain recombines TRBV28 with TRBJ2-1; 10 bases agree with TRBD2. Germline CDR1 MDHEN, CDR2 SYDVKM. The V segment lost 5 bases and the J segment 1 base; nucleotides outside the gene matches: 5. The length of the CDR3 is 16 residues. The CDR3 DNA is TGTGCCAGCAGTCCAGCGGGAGGGCATTCCTACAATGAGCAGTTCTTC. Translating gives CASSPAGGHSYNEQFF.

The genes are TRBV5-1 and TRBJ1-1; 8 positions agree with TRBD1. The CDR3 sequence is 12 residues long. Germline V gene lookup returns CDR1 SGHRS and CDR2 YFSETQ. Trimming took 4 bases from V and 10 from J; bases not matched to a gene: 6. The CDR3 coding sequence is TGCGCCAGCAGCCTGGACAGGGACGTAGCTTTCTTT. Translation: CASSLDRDVAFF.

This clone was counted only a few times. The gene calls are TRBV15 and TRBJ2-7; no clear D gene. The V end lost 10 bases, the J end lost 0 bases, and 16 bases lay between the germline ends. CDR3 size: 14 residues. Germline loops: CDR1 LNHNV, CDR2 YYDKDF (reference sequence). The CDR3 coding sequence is TGTGCCATCCCTCTTCGGAGCGCCTCCTACGAGCAGTACGTC. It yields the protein CAIPLRSASYEQYV.

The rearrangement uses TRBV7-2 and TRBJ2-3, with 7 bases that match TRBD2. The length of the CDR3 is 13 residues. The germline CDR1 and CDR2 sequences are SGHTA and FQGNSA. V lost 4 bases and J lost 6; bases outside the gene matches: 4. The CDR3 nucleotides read TGTGCCAGCAGCTCTCTGGGGGGGGATACGCAGTATTTT. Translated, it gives CASSSLGGDTQYF.

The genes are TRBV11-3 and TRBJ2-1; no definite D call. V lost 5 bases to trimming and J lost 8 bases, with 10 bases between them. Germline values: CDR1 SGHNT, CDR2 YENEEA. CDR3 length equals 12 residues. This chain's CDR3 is CASSLRYDEQFF. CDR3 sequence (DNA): TGTGCCAGCAGCCTCAGGTACGATGAGCAGTTCTTC. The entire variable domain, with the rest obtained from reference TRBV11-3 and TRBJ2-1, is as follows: EAGVVQSPRYKIIEKKQPVAFWCNPISGHNTLYWYLQNLGQGPELLIRYENEEAVDDSQLPKDRFSAERLKGVDSTLKIQPAELGDSAVYLCASSLRYDEQFFGPGTRLTVL.

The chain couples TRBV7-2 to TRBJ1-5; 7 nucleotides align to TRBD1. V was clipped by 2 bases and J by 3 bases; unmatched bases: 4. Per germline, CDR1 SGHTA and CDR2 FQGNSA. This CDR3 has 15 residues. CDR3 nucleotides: TGTGCCAGCAGCTTATTCGGGACAGACAATCAGCCCCAGCATTTT. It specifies CASSLFGTDNQPQHF. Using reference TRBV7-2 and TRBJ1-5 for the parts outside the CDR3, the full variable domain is GAGVSQSPSNKVTEKGKDVELRCDPISGHTALYWYRQSLGQGLEFLIYFQGNSAPDKSGLPSDRFSAERTGGSVSTLTIQRTQQEDSAVYLCASSLFGTDNQPQHFGDGTRLSIL.

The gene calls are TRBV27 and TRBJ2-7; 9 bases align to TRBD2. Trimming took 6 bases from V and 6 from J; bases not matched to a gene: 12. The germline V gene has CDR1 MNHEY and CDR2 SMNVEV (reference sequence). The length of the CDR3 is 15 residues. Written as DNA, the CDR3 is TGTGCCAGCAGCTTCGTGGGCGGGGGGGCCGGCGAGCAGTACTTC. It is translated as CASSFVGGGAGEQYF.